These T cell receptor beta chains were read from a single sample in a study of shared clonotypes between healthy human individuals. Method: immunoSEQ multiplex PCR; TCRdb's copy keeps in-frame clones and lacks some. The table lists about 1.1 million clones, roughly 80% of them singletons. The sequenced sample consisted of memory CD4+ T cells from PBMCs. These receptors all come from a man aged 18-30 years in good health. Some clones in this sample may be carry-over from other donors' samples. CDR3s include the opening cysteine and the closing phenylalanine or tryptophan. The D gene is left open where the match is weak. Clone size is given for some rows only: seen once, a few or many times, or a class if the clone is expanded.

d_call,j_call,clone_size,v_call,cdr3_nt,cdr3_aa
TRBD2,TRBJ2-1,-,TRBV28,TGTGCCAGCAGTCTGACTAGCGGGAGATACAATGAGCAGTTCTTC,CASSLTSGRYNEQFF
-,TRBJ1-3,-,TRBV15,TGTGCCACCAGCCCGCGGGGGAACACCATATATTTT,CATSPRGNTIYF
-,TRBJ2-7,-,TRBV19,TGTGCCAGTCGAAGAGCCGGGACCACCTACGAGCAGTACTTC,CASRRAGTTYEQYF
-,TRBJ2-7,few,TRBV28,TGTGCCAGCAGCCTTCCCCTGGTGCCCTACGAGCAGTACTTC,CASSLPLVPYEQYF
-,TRBJ2-2,-,TRBV5-4,TGTGCCAGCAGCTTGGCAGGGGCCCAGAACACCGGGGAGCTGTTTTTT,CASSLAGAQNTGELFF
TRBD2,TRBJ2-5,-,TRBV2,TGTGCCAGCAGTATACTAGCGGGCATTCAAGAGACCCAGTACTTC,CASSILAGIQETQYF
TRBD2,TRBJ2-1,-,TRBV5-1,TGCGCCAGCAGCTCCCCGGAGGGTAGCGGGAGGGCGATATACAATGAGCAGTTCTTC,CASSSPEGSGRAIYNEQFF
TRBD1,TRBJ1-2,-,TRBV28,TGTGCCAGCAGTTTGTTACAGGGGGGCCTCCCTGGCTACACCTTC,CASSLLQGGLPGYTF
-,TRBJ2-3,few,TRBV11-2,TGTGCCAGCAGCTTAAAAGGGTTACTTAGCACAGATACGCAGTATTTT,CASSLKGLLSTDTQYF
-,TRBJ2-2,-,TRBV18,TGTGCCAGCTCACCCAACCCAGGCGGGGAGCTGTTTTTT,CASSPNPGGELFF
-,TRBJ2-1,-,TRBV11-1,TGTGCCAGCAGCCGCCACGCTACATTTGGCAATGAGCAGTTCTTC,CASSRHATFGNEQFF
-,TRBJ2-5,-,TRBV28,TGTGCCAGCAGTTCGACTAGTCGGGGGACCCAGTACTTC,CASSSTSRGTQYF
TRBD1,TRBJ2-7,-,TRBV9,TGTGCCAGCAGCCCGGCTGGGACAGGGTCCTACGAGCAGTACTTC,CASSPAGTGSYEQYF
TRBD1,TRBJ1-5,-,TRBV7-2,TGTGCCGCAATCGGGGGAGGGACAGGGGGCTTAAGCAATCAGCCCCAGCATTTT,CAAIGGGTGGLSNQPQHF
-,TRBJ1-4,-,TRBV18,TGTGCCAGCTCACGTTCTACTGGGGAAAAACTGTTTTTT,CASSRSTGEKLFF
-,TRBJ2-2,-,TRBV2,TGTGCCAGCAGCTCCCAAATGGGGATCGGGGAGCTGTTTTTT,CASSSQMGIGELFF
TRBD2,TRBJ2-5,-,TRBV7-6,TGTGCCAGCAGAGCTAGTAGCGGGAGGGCCCTAGGGGAGACCCAGTACTTC,CASRASSGRALGETQYF
TRBD1,TRBJ2-7,-,TRBV2,TGTGCCAGCAGTGAATCCGGGACAGGGGTCAACGAGCAGTACTTC,CASSESGTGVNEQYF
-,TRBJ1-1,-,TRBV6-6,TGTGCCAGCAGTTACGTCGGGCATACTGAAGCTTTCTTT,CASSYVGHTEAFF
-,TRBJ1-5,-,TRBV28,TGTGCCAGCAGTTTTTGGCCAGGGAGTTCTAGCAATCAGCCCCAGCATTTT,CASSFWPGSSSNQPQHF
-,TRBJ1-5,-,TRBV6-6,TGTGCCGGGTCGAGAGGAGGGGAGGGTCAGCCCCAGCATTTT,CAGSRGGEGQPQHF
TRBD1,TRBJ1-1,-,TRBV7-6,TGTGCCAGCAGCATAGGACAGGGGGTTACTGAAGCTTTCTTT,CASSIGQGVTEAFF
-,TRBJ2-7,-,TRBV5-6,TGTGCCAGCAGCTTGGGAAGGGGGTTCGTCTCCTACGAGCAGTACTTC,CASSLGRGFVSYEQYF
TRBD2,TRBJ2-1,once,TRBV2,TGTGCCAGCAGTGAAGCGTTAGCGGGAGTGAAGTTCTTC,CASSEALAGVKFF
-,TRBJ2-7,-,TRBV7-6,TGTGCCAGCAGCTTAGGTAGCGCCTACGAGCAGTACTTC,CASSLGSAYEQYF
TRBD1,TRBJ2-1,-,TRBV10-3,TGTGCCATCAGTGACCCGGACAGGAAGAGGGGTGAGCAGTTCTTC,CAISDPDRKRGEQFF
TRBD2,TRBJ2-1,-,TRBV5-5,TGTGCCAGCAGCCCCCTCGGACTAGCGGGAGACGAGGGTTCGGACAATGAGCAGTTCTTC,CASSPLGLAGDEGSDNEQFF
-,TRBJ1-1,few,TRBV5-4,TGTGCCAGCAGCTTGCGGGGTGGCACTGAAGCTTTCTTT,CASSLRGGTEAFF
-,TRBJ2-3,-,TRBV27,TGTGCCAGCGGGGAGTTAACAGATACGCAGTATTTT,CASGELTDTQYF
-,TRBJ2-5,-,TRBV27,TGTGCCAGCAGTTTACCCGGGGGGACCCAGTACTTC,CASSLPGGTQYF
-,TRBJ2-4,-,TRBV30,TGTGCCTGGAGGGACAAGGGTGGAAACATTCAGTACTTC,CAWRDKGGNIQYF
TRBD1,TRBJ1-1,-,TRBV18,TGTGCCAGCTCTCTTAGACAGGGTGGGATGAACACTGAAGCTTTCTTT,CASSLRQGGMNTEAFF
-,TRBJ1-4,-,TRBV7-9,TGTGCCAGCAGCGACCAAGCAACTAATGAAAAACTGTTTTTT,CASSDQATNEKLFF
-,TRBJ1-5,-,TRBV19,TGTGCCAGTGGGGTATTAGAATATAGCAATCAGCCCCAGCATTTT,CASGVLEYSNQPQHF
-,TRBJ2-3,-,TRBV28,TGTGCCAGCAGTTTAGGAATGGGTAGCACAGATACGCAGTATTTT,CASSLGMGSTDTQYF
-,TRBJ1-2,-,TRBV20-1,TGCAGTGCTAAAAACTATGGCTACACCTTC,CSAKNYGYTF
-,TRBJ2-1,-,TRBV30,TGTGCCTGGAGTCCCTACAATGAGCAGTTCTTC,CAWSPYNEQFF
TRBD1,TRBJ2-5,-,TRBV28,TGTGCCAGCAGCAGACAGGGGTTAATGATTGAGACCCAGTACTTC,CASSRQGLMIETQYF
TRBD1,TRBJ1-5,-,TRBV7-9,TGTGCCAGCAGTTTCGACAGGGTGCCTTATCAGCCCCAGCATTTT,CASSFDRVPYQPQHF
-,TRBJ2-7,-,TRBV16,TGTGCCAGCAGCCCCGAAAGATACTACGAGCAGTACTTC,CASSPERYYEQYF
-,TRBJ2-6,few,TRBV28,TGTGCCAGCAGCCCACCCGGGACATCAAGCTCTGGGGCCAACGTCCTGACTTTC,CASSPPGTSSSGANVLTF
-,TRBJ2-7,-,TRBV18,TGTGCCAGCTCACCCCACGCGGACTTCAACGAGCAGTACTTC,CASSPHADFNEQYF
-,TRBJ2-3,many,TRBV10-3,TGTGCCATCAGAGCGAGCGGAGATACGCAGTATTTT,CAIRASGDTQYF
TRBD2,TRBJ2-1,-,TRBV4-1,TGCGCCAGCAGCCCCCGTTTCCTAGCGGGGAGGGCATACAATGAGCAGTTCTTC,CASSPRFLAGRAYNEQFF
-,TRBJ1-5,-,TRBV23-1,TGCGCCAGCAGGCAAAAGGGATTGGATAGCAATCAGCCCCAGCATTTT,CASRQKGLDSNQPQHF
-,TRBJ2-7,many,TRBV4-1,TGCGCCAGCAGCCCCTTAGCGACCTCCCACGAGCAGTACTTC,CASSPLATSHEQYF
TRBD1,TRBJ1-2,-,TRBV7-3,TGTGCCAGCAGCTTACCGACAGGGATGGAATATGGCTACACCTTC,CASSLPTGMEYGYTF
-,TRBJ2-1,-,TRBV7-9,TGTGCCAGCAGCTTAGCGTCTTCGGGGTATGAGCAGTTCTTC,CASSLASSGYEQFF
TRBD1,TRBJ2-1,-,TRBV11-2,TGTGCCAGCAGCTTTACATGGCAGGGGGTATACAATGAGCAGTTCTTC,CASSFTWQGVYNEQFF
-,TRBJ1-2,-,TRBV15,TGTGCCACCAGCAGAGACATGAACTATGGCTACACCTTC,CATSRDMNYGYTF
-,TRBJ2-2,-,TRBV28,TGTGCCAGCACCCACAGGGACACCGGGGAGCTGTTTTTT,CASTHRDTGELFF
TRBD1,TRBJ1-1,-,TRBV5-5,TGTGCCAGCAGCCTCTGGACAGGGAGACAGGTAGCTTTCTTT,CASSLWTGRQVAFF
-,TRBJ1-2,-,TRBV28,TGTGCCAGCAGTCCTGGGGGAGCTAACTATGGCTACACCTTC,CASSPGGANYGYTF
-,TRBJ2-5,-,TRBV4-2,TGTGCCAGCAGCCAAGGTACCGCGTCCCGAGAGACCCAGTACTTC,CASSQGTASRETQYF